The rows below give T cell receptor beta chains drawn from one sample of a study of blood T cell repertoires in COVID-19. Clones were sequenced by immunoSEQ multiplex PCR, and TCRdb holds only the in-frame ones, with some missing. The sample records about 39,000 clones, approximately 96% being singletons. The sequencing sample was made of peripheral blood. These receptors came from a human donor with active COVID-19. The donor label of this sample is uncertain. CDR3s include the opening cysteine and the closing phenylalanine or tryptophan. D genes are given only for firm matches. Rows may omit the clone size; those that give it use once, few, many or a size class.

. | TRBJ2-5 | . | TRBV19 | CASSTGYSGQGPTSGVKETQYF | TGTGCCAGTAGTACCGGATACTCGGGACAGGGCCCGACTAGCGGAGTAAAAGAGACCCAGTACTTC
. | TRBJ2-7 | TRBD1 | TRBV5-1 | CASSLSGRTGAEQYF | TGCGCCAGCAGCTTGTCAGGCCGGACAGGGGCCGAGCAGTACTTC
. | TRBJ2-1 | TRBD2 | TRBV18 | CASSPPVGGTSGHEQFF | TGTGCCAGCTCACCACCAGTGGGAGGGACTAGCGGGCATGAGCAGTTCTTC
. | TRBJ2-1 | TRBD2 | TRBV7-6 | CASSLSPAGGSYNEQFF | TGTGCCAGCAGCTTAAGCCCAGCGGGGGGCTCCTACAATGAGCAGTTCTTC
. | TRBJ2-7 | TRBD2 | TRBV28 | CACSEGREGEQYF | TGTGCCTGCTCCGAGGGCAGGGAGGGCGAGCAGTACTTC
. | TRBJ2-3 | . | TRBV5-4 | CASSWVDRRGGDTQYF | TGTGCCAGCAGCTGGGTGGACAGGCGGGGTGGAGATACGCAGTATTTT
. | TRBJ2-7 | . | TRBV7-9 | CASSSASGEQYF | TGTGCCAGCAGCTCTGCGTCTGGCGAGCAGTACTTC
. | TRBJ2-1 | . | TRBV14 | CASSLSGLDEQFF | TGTGCCAGCAGCCTCTCCGGGTTGGATGAGCAGTTCTTC
once | TRBJ1-6 | . | TRBV19 | CASLPDGVLAPLHF | TGTGCCAGCCTTCCGGACGGAGTACTAGCACCCCTCCACTTT
few | TRBJ1-1 | TRBD1 | TRBV7-2 | CASSLDRGKPLSAFF | TGTGCCAGCAGCCTAGACAGGGGGAAACCACTAAGCGCTTTCTTT
. | TRBJ1-6 | TRBD1 | TRBV19 | CASSIVDRDDSPLHF | TGTGCCAGTAGTATAGTGGACAGGGATGATTCACCCCTCCACTTT
. | TRBJ2-2 | TRBD2 | TRBV5-4 | CASSLTSGRAGGELFF | TGTGCCAGCAGCTTGACTAGCGGGAGGGCCGGCGGGGAGCTGTTTTTT
. | TRBJ2-4 | TRBD1 | TRBV27 | CASSPRQGVKNIQYF | TGTGCCAGCAGTCCAAGACAGGGGGTCAAAAACATTCAGTACTTC
. | TRBJ2-7 | . | TRBV7-2 | CASSLSRLGYEQYF | TGTGCCAGCAGCTTATCAAGGCTAGGTTACGAGCAGTACTTC
. | TRBJ2-1 | . | TRBV4-1 | CASSQGGSNEQFF | TGCGCCAGCAGCCAAGGGGGCAGCAATGAGCAGTTCTTC
. | TRBJ2-2 | . | TRBV4-1 | CASSRGQDTGELFF | TGCGCCAGCAGTCGCGGACAAGACACCGGGGAGCTGTTTTTT
. | TRBJ2-5 | . | TRBV6-6 | CASSQGETQYF | TGTGCCAGCAGCCAGGGAGAGACCCAGTACTTC
. | TRBJ1-6 | TRBD1 | TRBV9 | CASSPTGGYDSPLHF | TGTGCCAGCAGCCCGACAGGGGGTTATGATTCACCCCTCCACTTT
. | TRBJ2-3 | TRBD1 | TRBV7-2 | CASSLAGQGVDTQYF | TGTGCCAGCAGCTTAGCGGGACAGGGAGTGGATACGCAGTATTTT
. | TRBJ2-1 | TRBD1 | TRBV4-3 | CASSQGGGANNEQFF | TGCGCCAGCAGCCAAGGAGGGGGCGCAAACAATGAGCAGTTCTTC
. | TRBJ1-2 | . | TRBV9 | CASSVASDRRDGGYTF | TGTGCCAGCAGCGTCGCCTCGGACAGAAGGGATGGAGGCTACACCTTC
once | TRBJ1-5 | TRBD1 | TRBV4-1 | CASSQEGTAYSNQPQHF | TGCGCCAGCAGCCAAGAAGGGACAGCTTATAGCAATCAGCCCCAGCATTTT
. | TRBJ1-4 | TRBD1 | TRBV2 | CASSSGQVNEKLFF | TGTGCCAGCAGTTCGGGACAGGTTAATGAAAAACTGTTTTTT
. | TRBJ1-4 | . | TRBV5-5 | CASSLWRLGEKLFF | TGTGCCAGCAGCTTGTGGCGCCTCGGGGAAAAACTGTTTTTT
. | TRBJ2-6 | . | TRBV6-5 | CASSTQTGANVLTF | TGTGCCAGCAGCACTCAAACTGGGGCCAACGTCCTGACTTTC